The 6 T cell receptor beta chains presented below share a single source sample, sequenced in a study of blood T cells in healthy people across ages. Then a second PCR, running roughly 6 to 12 cycles, was carried out with a sample-barcoded 5' primer and a J-beta primer mix. TCRdb analysed the 5' RACE reads with MiXCR anew, one entry per CDR3 protein. The sample has under 1,100,000 distinct CDR3 sequences; roughly a quarter are singletons. These same records also appear under a second study, on T cells of mothers and their children.

Sequenced sample: blood. The receptors were gathered from a girl aged 2-10 years in good health.

The chain carries TRBV6-2 or TRBV6-3 and TRBJ1-2; D is undetermined. The CDR3 has 15 residues. V was clipped by 0 bases and J by 8 bases, with 16 bases between them. Germline V lookup: CDR1 MNHEY, CDR2 SVGEGT. The CDR3: CASSYSMEGLNGYTF. CDR3 DNA: TGTGCCAGCAGTTACTCGATGGAAGGGCTGAACGGCTACACCTTC.

V is TRBV29-1 and J is TRBJ2-5, with D maybe TRBD2 (5 bases). Germline lookup yields CDR1 SQVTM and CDR2 ANQGSEA. The V gene lost 4 bases and the J gene lost 4 bases, with 13 bases spanning the gap. This CDR3 contains 13 residues. CDR3 DNA: TGCAGCGTTGCCCCCAGCCGGGGAGAGACCCAGTACTTC. It yields the protein CSVAPSRGETQYF.

This clonotype was detected only a few times. V and J are TRBV4-3 and TRBJ2-5, with D perhaps matching TRBD1 (5 bases). This CDR3 has 16 amino acids. Per germline, CDR1 LGHNA and CDR2 YSLEER. With 1 base removed from V and 5 bases from J, the gap between germline ends came to 17 bases. The CDR3 loop reads CASSQVVDSLGETQYF. CDR3 sequence (DNA): TGCGCCAGCAGCCAAGTGGTCGACAGTCTCGGGGAGACCCAGTACTTC.

This clonotype was seen more than once but under ten times. The gene calls are TRBV12-3 or TRBV12-4 and TRBJ2-5; TRBD2 matches 8 bases. The DNA end favors TRBJ2-1, so the J call may be wrong. The CDR3 is 15 residues long. CDR3 nucleotides: TGTGCCAGCAGTTCAGCGGGAGCAACCTACAATGAGCAGTTCTTC. Protein: CASSSAGATYNEQFF.

In this sample, this clonotype turned up a few times. The chain combines TRBV7-8 with TRBJ1-3, with TRBD1 matching over 9 bases. The germline CDR1 and CDR2 sequences are SGHVS and FQNEAQ. Trimming cost V 4 bases and J 3 bases; bases outside gene matches: 7. The CDR3 extends over 16 amino acids. CDR3 sequence reads: CASSSRDREGGNTIYF. The CDR3 DNA is TGTGCCAGCAGCTCCCGGGACAGGGAAGGTGGAAACACCATATATTTT.

This clonotype was recorded at least ten times. The genes are TRBV12-3 or TRBV12-4 and TRBJ1-2; D is undetermined. There are 11 residues in the CDR3. V dropped 4 bases and J dropped 3 bases, with 3 bases sitting between them. CDR3 amino acids: CASSSDYGYTF. CDR3 DNA: TGTGCCAGCAGTTCTGACTATGGCTACACCTTC.